The clone carrying this T cell receptor (beta chain) was seen repeatedly, ten times or more. Antigen: not known. This record belongs to a study of T cells in Graves' hyperthyroidism and ophthalmopathy. Study-wide results and caveats: Most thyroid-expanded clonotypes above 0.001 were also found in blood.

Exclusion of patients followed from uncontrolled infection, other autoimmune disease, pregnancy or lactation. Fresh peripheral blood, 9.5 to 10 ml of it, supplied the PBMCs. In germline, CDR1 is KGHSH, CDR2 LQKENI. CDR3 length: 15 residues. Trimming cost V 4 bases and J 3 bases, with 12 bases left between them. Researchers took RNA transcripts and amplified the TCR beta CDR3 regions from them. The primer set for the first-round RT-PCR of the TCR CDR3 was HTBI. TCRdb used MiXCR to reprocess the multiplex PCR reads, holding one entry per CDR3 protein. The sample holds over 350,000 distinct CDR3 sequences, roughly an eighth seen once.

This sequence joins TRBV18 and TRBJ2-2; tentative D call: TRBD2 (6 bases). This clonotype originated in a man between 45 and 60 years old with Graves' ophthalmopathy. Sequencing used blood. Here the CDR3 DNA reads TGTGCCAGCTCACGGGACTTCAGGGACACCGGGGAGCTGTTTTTT. Its translation is CASSRDFRDTGELFF. Full variable domain (remainder filled in from reference TRBV18 and TRBJ2-2): NAGVMQNPRHLVRRRGQEARLRCSPMKGHSHVYWYRQLPEEGLKFMVYLQKENIIDESGMPKERFSAEFPKEGPSILRIQQVVRGDSAAYFCASSRDFRDTGELFFGEGSRLTVL.